The T cell receptor (beta chain) under discussion was sequenced for a study of cytomegalovirus exposure and HLA in healthy donors. Study observations and caveats: In a later analysis, specific HLA alleles were associated with 15,000 to 20,000 TCR beta sequences at a 0.05 false discovery rate. Analysis was performed later, and it showed HLA-associated TCR beta chains to be more clonally expanded than equally common others. Later, TCR association rates were found to vary by HLA locus, highest for DRB1 and lowest for HLA-C.

The CDR3 is made up of 16 amino acids. Germline CDR1 is LNHNV and CDR2 is YYDKDF (reference sequence). Trimming shortened V by 9 bases and J by 2 bases, and 22 bases separated the two germline ends. PCR employed 60 Vbeta and 13 Jbeta primers. Profiled with immunoSEQ multiplex PCR; TCRdb holds only in-frame clones, not every one. The table lists about 98,000 clones, roughly 77% of them singletons. All donors participated as healthy donors of bone marrow. With respect to this clone: Its cognate antigen is unknown.

Material for sequencing was PBMCs. This TCR was sampled from a man in his forties or fifties in good health and CMV-seronegative. The chain uses TRBV15 and TRBJ2-5; D ambiguous. CDR3 DNA: TGTGCCACAGAGTTATCAATCGGTTTGAGTCAAGAGACCCAGTACTTC. It yields the protein CATELSIGLSQETQYF.